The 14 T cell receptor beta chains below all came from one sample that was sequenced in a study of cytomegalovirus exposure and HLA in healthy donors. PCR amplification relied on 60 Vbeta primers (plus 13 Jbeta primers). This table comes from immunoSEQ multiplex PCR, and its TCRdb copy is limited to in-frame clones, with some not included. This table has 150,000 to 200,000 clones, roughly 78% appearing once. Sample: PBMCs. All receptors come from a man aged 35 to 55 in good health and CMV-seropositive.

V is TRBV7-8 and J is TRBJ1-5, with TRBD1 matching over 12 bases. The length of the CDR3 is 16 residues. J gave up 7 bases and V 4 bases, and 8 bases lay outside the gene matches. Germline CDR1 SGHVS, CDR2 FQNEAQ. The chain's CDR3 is CASSWAGTGGEQPQHF. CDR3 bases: TGTGCCAGCAGCTGGGCCGGGACAGGGGGCGAACAGCCCCAGCATTTT.

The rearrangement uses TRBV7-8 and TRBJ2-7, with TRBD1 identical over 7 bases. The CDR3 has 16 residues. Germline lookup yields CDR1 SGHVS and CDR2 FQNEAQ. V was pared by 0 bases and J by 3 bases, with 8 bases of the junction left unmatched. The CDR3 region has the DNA TGTGCCAGCAGCTTAGCCCCGGGACAGCCCCTCTACGAGCAGTACTTC. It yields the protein CASSLAPGQPLYEQYF.

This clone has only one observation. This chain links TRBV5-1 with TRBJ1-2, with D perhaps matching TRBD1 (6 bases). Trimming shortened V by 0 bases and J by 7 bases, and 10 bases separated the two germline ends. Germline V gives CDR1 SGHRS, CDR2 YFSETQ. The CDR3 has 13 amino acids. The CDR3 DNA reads TGCGCCAGCAGCTTGGACAGGGTGGCTGGCTACACCTTC. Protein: CASSLDRVAGYTF.

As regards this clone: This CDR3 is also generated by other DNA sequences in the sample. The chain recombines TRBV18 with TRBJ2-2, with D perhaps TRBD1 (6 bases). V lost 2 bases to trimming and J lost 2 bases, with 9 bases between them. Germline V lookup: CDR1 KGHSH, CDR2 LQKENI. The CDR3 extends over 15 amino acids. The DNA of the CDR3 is TGTGCCAGCTCACCAGGGACACCTAACACCGGGGAGCTGTTTTTT. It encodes CASSPGTPNTGELFF.

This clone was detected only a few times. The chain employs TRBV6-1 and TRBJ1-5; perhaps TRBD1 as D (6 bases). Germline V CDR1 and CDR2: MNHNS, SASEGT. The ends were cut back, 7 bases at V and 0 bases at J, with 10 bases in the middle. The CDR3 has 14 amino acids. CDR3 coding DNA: TGTGCCAGCAAGGCAGGGGCTAGCAATCAGCCCCAGCATTTT. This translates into CASKAGASNQPQHF.

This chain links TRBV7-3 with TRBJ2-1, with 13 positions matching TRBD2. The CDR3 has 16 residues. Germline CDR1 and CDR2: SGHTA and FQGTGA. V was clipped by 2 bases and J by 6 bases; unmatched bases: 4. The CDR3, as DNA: TGTGCCAGCAGCTTAGACGGACTAGCGGGGGCCAATGAGCAGTTCTTC. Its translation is CASSLDGLAGANEQFF.

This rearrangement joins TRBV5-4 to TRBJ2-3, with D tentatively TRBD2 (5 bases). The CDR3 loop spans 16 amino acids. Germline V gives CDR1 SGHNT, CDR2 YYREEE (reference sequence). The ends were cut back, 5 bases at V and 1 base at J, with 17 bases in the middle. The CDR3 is CASSSPSFQGTDTQYF. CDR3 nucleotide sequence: TGTGCCAGCAGTTCCCCTAGCTTCCAGGGCACAGATACGCAGTATTTT. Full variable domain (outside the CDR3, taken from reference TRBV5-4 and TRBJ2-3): ETGVTQSPTHLIKTRGQQVTLRCSSQSGHNTVSWYQQALGQGPQFIFQYYREEENGRGNFPPRFSGLQFPNYSSELNVNALELDDSALYLCASSSPSFQGTDTQYFGPGTRLTVL.

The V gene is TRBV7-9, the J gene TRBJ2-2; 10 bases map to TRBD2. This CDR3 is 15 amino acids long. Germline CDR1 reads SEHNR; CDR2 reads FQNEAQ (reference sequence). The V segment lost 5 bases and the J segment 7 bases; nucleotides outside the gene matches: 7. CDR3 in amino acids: CASSLLAGADGELFF. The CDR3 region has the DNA TGTGCCAGCAGCCTCCTAGCGGGGGCGGACGGGGAGCTGTTTTTT.

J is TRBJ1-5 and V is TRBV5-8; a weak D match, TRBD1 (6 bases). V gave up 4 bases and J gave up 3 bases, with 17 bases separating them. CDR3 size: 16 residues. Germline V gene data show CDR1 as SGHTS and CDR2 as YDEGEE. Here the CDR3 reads CASSRFGGALNQPQHF. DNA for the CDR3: TGTGCCAGCAGCCGGTTCGGGGGGGCTCTCAATCAGCCCCAGCATTTT. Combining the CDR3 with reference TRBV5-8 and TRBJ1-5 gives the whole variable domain EAGVTQSPTHLIKTRGQQATLRCSPISGHTSVYWYQQALGLGLQFLLWYDEGEERNRGNFPPRFSGRQFPNYSSELNVNALELEDSALYLCASSRFGGALNQPQHFGDGTRLSIL.

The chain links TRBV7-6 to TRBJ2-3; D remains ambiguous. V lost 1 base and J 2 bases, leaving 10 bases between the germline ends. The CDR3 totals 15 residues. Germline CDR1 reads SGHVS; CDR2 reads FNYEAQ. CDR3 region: CASSLGRLSTDTQYF. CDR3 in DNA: TGTGCCAGCAGCTTAGGGCGGCTTTCCACAGATACGCAGTATTTT.

CDR3 in DNA: TGCGCCAGCAGCCGGACAGGGAGCGAGCAGTACTTC. Translating it yields CASSRTGSEQYF. This chain joins TRBV5-1 and TRBJ2-5, with TRBD1 matching over 8 bases. The DNA matches TRBJ2-7 better at its end, which makes the J call doubtful. CDR3 length: 12 amino acids. In germline, CDR1 is SGHRS, CDR2 YFSETQ.

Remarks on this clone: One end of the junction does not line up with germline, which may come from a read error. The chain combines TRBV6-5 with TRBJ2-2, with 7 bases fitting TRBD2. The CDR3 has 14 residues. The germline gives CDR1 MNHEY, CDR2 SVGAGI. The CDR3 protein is CASRPGGNPGELFF. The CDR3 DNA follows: TGTGCCAGCAGGCCCGGGGGGAACCCCGGGGAGCTGTTTTTT.

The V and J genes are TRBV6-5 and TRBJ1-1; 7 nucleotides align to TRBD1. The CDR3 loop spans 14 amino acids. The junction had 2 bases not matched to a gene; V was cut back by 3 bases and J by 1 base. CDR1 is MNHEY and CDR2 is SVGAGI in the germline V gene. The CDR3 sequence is CASSYGQANTEAFF. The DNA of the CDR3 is TGTGCCAGCAGTTATGGACAGGCGAACACTGAAGCTTTCTTT.

The CDR3 bases are TGTGCCAGCAGCCAGACAGGGGGAGGTGGCTACACCTTC. Protein: CASSQTGGGGYTF. The V and J genes are TRBV7-2 and TRBJ1-2, with 9 bases fitting TRBD1. Germline trimming cut 5 bases from V and 7 bases from J; bases unmatched to any gene: 5. The CDR3 has 13 amino acids. CDR1 is SGHTA and CDR2 is FQGNSA in the germline V gene. The full variable domain, rest sourced from reference TRBV7-2 and TRBJ1-2, is GAGVSQSPSNKVTEKGKDVELRCDPISGHTALYWYRQSLGQGLEFLIYFQGNSAPDKSGLPSDRFSAERTGGSVSTLTIQRTQQEDSAVYLCASSQTGGGGYTFGSGTRLTVV.